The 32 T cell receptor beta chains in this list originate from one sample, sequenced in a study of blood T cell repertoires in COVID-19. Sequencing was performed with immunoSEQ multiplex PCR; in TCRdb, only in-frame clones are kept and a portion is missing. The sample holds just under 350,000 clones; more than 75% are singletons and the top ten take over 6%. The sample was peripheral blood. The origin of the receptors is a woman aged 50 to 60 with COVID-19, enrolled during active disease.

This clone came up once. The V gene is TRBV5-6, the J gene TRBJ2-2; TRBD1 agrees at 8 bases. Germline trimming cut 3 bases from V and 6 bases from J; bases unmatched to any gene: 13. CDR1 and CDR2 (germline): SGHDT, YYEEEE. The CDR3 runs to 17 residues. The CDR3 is CASSWFQGAQLPGELFF. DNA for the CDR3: TGTGCCAGCAGCTGGTTTCAGGGGGCGCAGCTGCCCGGGGAGCTGTTTTTT.

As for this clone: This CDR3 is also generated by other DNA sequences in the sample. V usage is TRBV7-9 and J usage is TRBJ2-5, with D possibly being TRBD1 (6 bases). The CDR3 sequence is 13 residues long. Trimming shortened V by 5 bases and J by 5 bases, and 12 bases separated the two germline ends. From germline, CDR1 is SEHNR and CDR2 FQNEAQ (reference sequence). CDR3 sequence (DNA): TGTGCCAGCAGCCCAGGGGTTCAGGAGACCCAGTACTTC. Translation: CASSPGVQETQYF.

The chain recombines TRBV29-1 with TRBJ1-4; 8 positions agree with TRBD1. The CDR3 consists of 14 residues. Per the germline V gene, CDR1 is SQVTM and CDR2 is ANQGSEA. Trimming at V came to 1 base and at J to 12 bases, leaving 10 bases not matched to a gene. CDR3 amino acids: CSVEGLSGQGELFF. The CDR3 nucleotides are TGCAGCGTTGAAGGCTTGAGTGGACAGGGAGAACTGTTTTTT.

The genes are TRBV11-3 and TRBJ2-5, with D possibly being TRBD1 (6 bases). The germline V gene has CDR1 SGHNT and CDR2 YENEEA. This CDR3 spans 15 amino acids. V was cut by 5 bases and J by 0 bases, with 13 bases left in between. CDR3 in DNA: TGTGCCAGCAGCAGCCGGACAGAGTACCAAGAGACCCAGTACTTC. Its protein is CASSSRTEYQETQYF. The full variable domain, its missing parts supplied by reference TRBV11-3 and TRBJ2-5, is EAGVVQSPRYKIIEKKQPVAFWCNPISGHNTLYWYLQNLGQGPELLIRYENEEAVDDSQLPKDRFSAERLKGVDSTLKIQPAELGDSAVYLCASSSRTEYQETQYFGPGTRLLVL.

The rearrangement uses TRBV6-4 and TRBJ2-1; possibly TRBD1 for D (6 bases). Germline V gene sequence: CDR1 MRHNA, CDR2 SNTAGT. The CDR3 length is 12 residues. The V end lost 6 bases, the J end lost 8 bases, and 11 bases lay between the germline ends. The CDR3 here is CASRAGDYEQFF. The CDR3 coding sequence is TGTGCCAGCAGGGCAGGGGATTATGAGCAGTTCTTC.

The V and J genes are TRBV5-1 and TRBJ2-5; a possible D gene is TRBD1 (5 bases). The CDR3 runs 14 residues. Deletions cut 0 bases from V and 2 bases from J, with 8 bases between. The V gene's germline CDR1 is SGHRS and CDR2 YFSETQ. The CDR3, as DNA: TGCGCCAGCAGCTTGGTGTCAGGGCAAGAGACCCAGTACTTC. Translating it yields CASSLVSGQETQYF.

The CDR3 region has the DNA TGTGCCAGCAGACGGGACAGGGTGGATGAAAAACTGTTTTTT. Translation: CASRRDRVDEKLFF. The rearrangement uses TRBV2 and TRBJ1-4; 9 bases line up with TRBD1. The J segment lost 6 bases and the V segment lost 6 bases, leaving 5 bases of the junction unmatched. From germline, CDR1 is SNHLY and CDR2 FYNNEI. The CDR3 runs to 14 residues.

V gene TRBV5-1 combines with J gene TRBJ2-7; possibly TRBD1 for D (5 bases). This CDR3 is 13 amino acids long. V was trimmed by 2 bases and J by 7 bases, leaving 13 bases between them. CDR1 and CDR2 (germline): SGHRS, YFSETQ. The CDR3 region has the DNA TGCGCCAGCAGCTTAGGCCCCCCAGGGGAGCAGTACTTC. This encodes CASSLGPPGEQYF.

The CDR3 here is CASNPLGAGTGELFF. As DNA, the CDR3 is TGTGCCAGCAATCCCCTAGGGGCCGGGACCGGGGAGCTGTTTTTT. V and J are TRBV27 and TRBJ2-2, with D possibly TRBD1 on 5 matching bases. The V end was cut by 7 bases, the J end by 5 bases, with 17 bases between. CDR1 is MNHEY, CDR2 SMNVEV, per germline (reference sequence). This CDR3 region has 15 residues.

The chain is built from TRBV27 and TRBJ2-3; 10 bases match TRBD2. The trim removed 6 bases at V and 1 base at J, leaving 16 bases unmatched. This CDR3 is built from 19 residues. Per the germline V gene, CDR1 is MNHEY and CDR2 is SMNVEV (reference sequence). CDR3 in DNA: TGTGCCAGCAGCCCAACCGGGACTAGCGATTCTTGGCGCACAGATACGCAGTATTTT. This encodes CASSPTGTSDSWRTDTQYF.

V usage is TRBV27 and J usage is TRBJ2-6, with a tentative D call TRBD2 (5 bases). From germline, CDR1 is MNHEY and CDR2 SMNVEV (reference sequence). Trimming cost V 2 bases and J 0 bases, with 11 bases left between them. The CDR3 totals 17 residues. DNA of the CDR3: TGTGCCAGCAGTTTAAAGGCCGCGGGCTCTGGGGCCAACGTCCTGACTTTC. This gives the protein CASSLKAAGSGANVLTF. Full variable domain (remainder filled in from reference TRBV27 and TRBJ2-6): EAQVTQNPRYLITVTGKKLTVTCSQNMNHEYMSWYRQDPGLGLRQIYYSMNVEVTDKGDVPEGYKVSRKEKRNFPLILESPSPNQTSLYFCASSLKAAGSGANVLTFGAGSRLTVL.

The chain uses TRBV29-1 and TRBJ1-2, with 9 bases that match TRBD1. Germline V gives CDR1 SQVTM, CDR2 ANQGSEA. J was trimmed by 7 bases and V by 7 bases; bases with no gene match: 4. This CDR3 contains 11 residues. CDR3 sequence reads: CSGGTGSGYTF. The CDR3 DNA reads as TGCAGCGGGGGGACAGGGTCTGGCTACACCTTC.

The CDR3 coding sequence is TGTGCCAGCAGCTCACTTATACGGACCGGGGAGCTGTTTTTT. Its translation is CASSSLIRTGELFF. This chain uses TRBV5-5 with TRBJ2-2; D call uncertain. Germline V gene sequence: CDR1 SGHKS, CDR2 YYEKEE (reference sequence). This CDR3 is 14 amino acids long. Trimming took 3 bases from V and 5 from J, leaving 11 bases between them.

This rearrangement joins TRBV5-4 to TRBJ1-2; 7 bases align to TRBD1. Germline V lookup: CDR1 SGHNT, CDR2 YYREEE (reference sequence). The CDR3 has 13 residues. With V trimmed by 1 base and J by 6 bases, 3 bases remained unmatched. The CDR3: CASSLTDRDGYTF. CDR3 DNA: TGTGCCAGCAGCTTGACCGACAGGGATGGCTACACCTTC.

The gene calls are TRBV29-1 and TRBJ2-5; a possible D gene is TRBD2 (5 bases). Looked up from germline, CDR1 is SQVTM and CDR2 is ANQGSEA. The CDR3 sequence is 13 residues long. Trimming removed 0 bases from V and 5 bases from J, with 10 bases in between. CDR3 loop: CSVEDYGGETQYF. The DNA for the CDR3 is TGCAGCGTTGAAGATTACGGCGGGGAGACCCAGTACTTC. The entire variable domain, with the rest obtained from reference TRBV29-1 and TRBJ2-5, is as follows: SAVISQKPSRDICQRGTSLTIQCQVDSQVTMMFWYRQQPGQSLTLIATANQGSEATYESGFVIDKFPISRPNLTFSTLTVSNMSPEDSSIYLCSVEDYGGETQYFGPGTRLLVL.

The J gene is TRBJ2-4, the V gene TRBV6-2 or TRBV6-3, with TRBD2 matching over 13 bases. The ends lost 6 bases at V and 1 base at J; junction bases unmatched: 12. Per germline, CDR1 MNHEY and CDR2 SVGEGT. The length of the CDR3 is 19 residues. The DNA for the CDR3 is TGTGCCAGCAGCGGACTAGCGGGAGTGATGGCCTGGGCCAAAAACATTCAGTACTTC. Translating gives CASSGLAGVMAWAKNIQYF.

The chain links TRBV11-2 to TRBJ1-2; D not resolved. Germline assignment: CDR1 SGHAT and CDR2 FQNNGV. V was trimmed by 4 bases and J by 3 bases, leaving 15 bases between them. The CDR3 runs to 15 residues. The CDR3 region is CASSSEGYNDYGYTF. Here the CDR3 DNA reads TGTGCCAGCAGCTCAGAGGGCTACAACGACTATGGCTACACCTTC.

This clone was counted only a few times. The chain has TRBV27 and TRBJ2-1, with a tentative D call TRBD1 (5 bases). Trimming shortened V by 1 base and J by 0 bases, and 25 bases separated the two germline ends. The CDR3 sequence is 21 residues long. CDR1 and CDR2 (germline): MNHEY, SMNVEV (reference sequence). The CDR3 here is CASSLFRFSSGASGSYNEQFF. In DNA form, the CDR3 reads TGTGCCAGCAGTTTATTTAGATTCTCGTCTGGGGCGTCGGGCTCCTACAATGAGCAGTTCTTC.

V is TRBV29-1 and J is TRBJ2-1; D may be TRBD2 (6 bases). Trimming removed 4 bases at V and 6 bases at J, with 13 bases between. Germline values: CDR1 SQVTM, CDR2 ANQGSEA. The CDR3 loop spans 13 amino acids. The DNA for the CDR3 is TGCAGCGTTGGGGGGACTCTCTTCAATGAGCAGTTCTTC. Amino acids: CSVGGTLFNEQFF.

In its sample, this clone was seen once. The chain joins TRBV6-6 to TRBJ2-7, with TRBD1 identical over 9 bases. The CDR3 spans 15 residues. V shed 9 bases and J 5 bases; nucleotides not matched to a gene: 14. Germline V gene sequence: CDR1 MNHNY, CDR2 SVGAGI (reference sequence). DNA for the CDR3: TGTGCCAGTTGGAGTCCCGGGACAGGGTTCCACGAGCAGTACTTC. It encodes CASWSPGTGFHEQYF.

The CDR3 DNA sequence: TGTGCCTGGAAGGCTAGCGGGAGGACAGATACGCAGTATTTT. Its translation: CAWKASGRTDTQYF. The chain has TRBV30 and TRBJ2-3; 11 nucleotides agree with TRBD2. The germline V gene has CDR1 GTSNPN and CDR2 SVGIG (reference sequence). There are 14 residues in the CDR3. Unmatched junction bases numbered 3, after V lost 4 bases and J lost 3 bases.

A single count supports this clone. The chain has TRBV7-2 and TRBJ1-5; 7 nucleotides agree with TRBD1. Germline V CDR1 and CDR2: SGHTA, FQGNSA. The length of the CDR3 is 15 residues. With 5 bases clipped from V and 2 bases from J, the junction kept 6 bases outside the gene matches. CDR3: CASSRSTGGNQPQHF. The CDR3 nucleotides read TGTGCCAGCAGCCGCTCTACAGGGGGCAATCAGCCCCAGCATTTT. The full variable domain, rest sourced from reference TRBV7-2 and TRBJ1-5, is GAGVSQSPSNKVTEKGKDVELRCDPISGHTALYWYRQSLGQGLEFLIYFQGNSAPDKSGLPSDRFSAERTGGSVSTLTIQRTQQEDSAVYLCASSRSTGGNQPQHFGDGTRLSIL.

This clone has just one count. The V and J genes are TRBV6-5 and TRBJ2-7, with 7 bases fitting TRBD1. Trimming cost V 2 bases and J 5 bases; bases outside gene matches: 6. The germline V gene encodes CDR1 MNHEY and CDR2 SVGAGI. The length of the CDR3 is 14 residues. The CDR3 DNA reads TGTGCCAGCAGTTACGGGACAGCGAAGGACGAGCAGTACTTC. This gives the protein CASSYGTAKDEQYF.

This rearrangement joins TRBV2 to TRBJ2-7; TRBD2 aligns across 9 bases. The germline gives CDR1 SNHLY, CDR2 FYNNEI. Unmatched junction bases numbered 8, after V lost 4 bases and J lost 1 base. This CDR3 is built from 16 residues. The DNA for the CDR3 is TGTGCCAGCAGTGCAAAGACTAGCGGAAATTCCTACGAGCAGTACTTC. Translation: CASSAKTSGNSYEQYF.

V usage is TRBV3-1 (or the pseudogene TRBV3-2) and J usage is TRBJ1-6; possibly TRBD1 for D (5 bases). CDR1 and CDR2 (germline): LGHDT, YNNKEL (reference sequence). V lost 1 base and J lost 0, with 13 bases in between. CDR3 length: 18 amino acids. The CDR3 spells CASSQGAGGSSYNSPLHF. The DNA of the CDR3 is TGTGCCAGCAGCCAAGGAGCGGGGGGGAGCTCCTATAATTCACCCCTCCACTTT.

Here the CDR3 reads CASSIQVVNTEAFF. The CDR3 DNA is TGTGCCAGCAGTATACAGGTGGTGAACACTGAAGCTTTCTTT. This chain uses TRBV2 with TRBJ1-1; perhaps TRBD1 as D (5 bases). CDR3 length: 14 amino acids. Between the trimmed V and J ends, which lost 5 bases and 0 bases, there was a span of 10 bases. Germline CDR1 is SNHLY and CDR2 is FYNNEI.

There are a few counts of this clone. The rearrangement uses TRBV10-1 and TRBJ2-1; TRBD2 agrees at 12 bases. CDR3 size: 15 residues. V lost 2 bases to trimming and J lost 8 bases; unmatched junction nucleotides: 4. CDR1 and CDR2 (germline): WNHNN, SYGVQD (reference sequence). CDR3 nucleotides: TGCGCCAGCAGTGAGCGCGGACTAGCGGGACATGAGCAGTTCTTC. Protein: CASSERGLAGHEQFF.

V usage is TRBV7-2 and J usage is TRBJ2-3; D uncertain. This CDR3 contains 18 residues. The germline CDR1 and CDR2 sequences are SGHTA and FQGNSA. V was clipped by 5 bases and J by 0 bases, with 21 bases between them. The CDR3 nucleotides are TGTGCCAGCAGCCTCACGGGTACAAGGTCCTTTAGCACAGATACGCAGTATTTT. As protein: CASSLTGTRSFSTDTQYF.

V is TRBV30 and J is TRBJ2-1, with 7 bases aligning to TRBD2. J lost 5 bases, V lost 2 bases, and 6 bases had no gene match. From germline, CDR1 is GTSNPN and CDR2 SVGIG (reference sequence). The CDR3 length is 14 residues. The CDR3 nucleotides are TGTGCCTGGAGTTGGCTAGCGGTCGACAATGAGCAGTTCTTC. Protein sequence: CAWSWLAVDNEQFF.

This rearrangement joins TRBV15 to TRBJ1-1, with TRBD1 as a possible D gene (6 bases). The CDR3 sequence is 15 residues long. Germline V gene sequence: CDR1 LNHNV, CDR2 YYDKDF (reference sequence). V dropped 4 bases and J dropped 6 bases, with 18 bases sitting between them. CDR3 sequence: CATSNKQGNVPEAFF. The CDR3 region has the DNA TGTGCCACCAGCAACAAACAGGGTAACGTTCCTGAAGCTTTCTTT. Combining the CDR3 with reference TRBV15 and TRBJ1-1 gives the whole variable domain DAMVIQNPRYQVTQFGKPVTLSCSQTLNHNVMYWYQQKSSQAPKLLFHYYDKDFNNEADTPDNFQSRRPNTSFCFLDIRSPGLGDTAMYLCATSNKQGNVPEAFFGQGTRLTVV.

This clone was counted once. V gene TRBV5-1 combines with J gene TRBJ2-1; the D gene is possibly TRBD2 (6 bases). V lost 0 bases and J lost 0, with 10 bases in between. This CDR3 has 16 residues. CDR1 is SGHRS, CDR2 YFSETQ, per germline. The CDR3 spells CASSLDSGSSYNEQFF. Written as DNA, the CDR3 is TGCGCCAGCAGCTTGGATAGCGGTAGCTCCTACAATGAGCAGTTCTTC.

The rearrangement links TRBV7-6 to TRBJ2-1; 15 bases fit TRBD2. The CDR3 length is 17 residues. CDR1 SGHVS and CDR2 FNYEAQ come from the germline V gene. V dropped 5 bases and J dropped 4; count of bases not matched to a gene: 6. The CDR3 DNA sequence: TGTGCCAGCAGCGCGTGGACTAGCGGGAGGGGGTACAATGAGCAGTTCTTC. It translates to CASSAWTSGRGYNEQFF.